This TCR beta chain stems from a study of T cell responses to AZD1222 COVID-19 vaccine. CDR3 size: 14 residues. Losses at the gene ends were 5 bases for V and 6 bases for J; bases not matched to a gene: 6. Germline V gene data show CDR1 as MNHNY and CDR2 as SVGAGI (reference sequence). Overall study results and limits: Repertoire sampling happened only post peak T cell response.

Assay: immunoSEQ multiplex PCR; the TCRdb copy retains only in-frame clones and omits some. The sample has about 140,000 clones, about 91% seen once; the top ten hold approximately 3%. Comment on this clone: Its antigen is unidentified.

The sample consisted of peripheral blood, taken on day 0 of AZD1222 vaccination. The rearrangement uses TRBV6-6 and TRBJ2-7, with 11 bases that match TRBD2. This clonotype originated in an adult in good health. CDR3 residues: CASSRSGTSGEQYF. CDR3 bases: TGTGCCAGCAGTCGATCCGGGACTAGCGGCGAGCAGTACTTC.